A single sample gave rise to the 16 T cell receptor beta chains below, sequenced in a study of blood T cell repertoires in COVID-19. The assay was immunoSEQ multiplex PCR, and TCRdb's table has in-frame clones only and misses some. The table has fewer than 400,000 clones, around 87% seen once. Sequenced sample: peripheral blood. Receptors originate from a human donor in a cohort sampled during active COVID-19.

CDR3 nucleotide sequence: TGTGCCAGTAGTATCGTTAGACTAGCGGGAGTAGATGAGCAGTTCTTC. Protein: CASSIVRLAGVDEQFF. The chain has TRBV19 and TRBJ2-1; 12 bases are shared with TRBD2. The CDR3 spans 16 residues. Germline trimming cut 3 bases from V and 8 bases from J; bases unmatched to any gene: 8. Germline V gene sequence: CDR1 LNHDA, CDR2 SQIVND (reference sequence).

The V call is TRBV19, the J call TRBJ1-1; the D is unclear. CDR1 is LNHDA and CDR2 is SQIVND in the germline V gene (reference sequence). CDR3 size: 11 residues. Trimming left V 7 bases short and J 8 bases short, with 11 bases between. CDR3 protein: CASTWAGEAFF. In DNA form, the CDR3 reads TGTGCCAGTACGTGGGCGGGCGAAGCTTTCTTT.

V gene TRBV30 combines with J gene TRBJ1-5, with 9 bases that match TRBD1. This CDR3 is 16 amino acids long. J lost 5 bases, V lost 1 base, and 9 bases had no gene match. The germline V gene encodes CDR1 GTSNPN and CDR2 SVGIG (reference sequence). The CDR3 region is CAWSGVGTGIYQPQHF. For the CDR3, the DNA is TGTGCCTGGAGTGGTGTTGGGACAGGGATTTATCAGCCCCAGCATTTT.

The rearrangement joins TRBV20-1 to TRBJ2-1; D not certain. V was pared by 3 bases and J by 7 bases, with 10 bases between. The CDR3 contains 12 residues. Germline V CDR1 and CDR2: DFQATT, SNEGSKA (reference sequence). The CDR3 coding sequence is TGCAGTGCTAGTCATGGGCCTAATGAGCAGTTCTTC. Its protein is CSASHGPNEQFF.

The chain's CDR3 is CASSGFRANEKLFF. The CDR3 nucleotides are TGTGCCAGCAGTGGGTTCAGGGCTAATGAAAAACTGTTTTTT. The J gene is TRBJ1-4, the V gene TRBV2; D perhaps matches TRBD1 (5 bases). Trimming took off 4 bases at V and 3 bases at J, with 9 bases between the two ends. Germline lookup yields CDR1 SNHLY and CDR2 FYNNEI. This CDR3 has 14 amino acids. Filled out from reference TRBV2 and TRBJ1-4, the complete variable domain reads EPEVTQTPSHQVTQMGQEVILRCVPISNHLYFYWYRQILGQKVEFLVSFYNNEISEKSEIFDDQFSVERPDGSNFTLKIRSTKLEDSAMYFCASSGFRANEKLFFGSGTQLSVL.

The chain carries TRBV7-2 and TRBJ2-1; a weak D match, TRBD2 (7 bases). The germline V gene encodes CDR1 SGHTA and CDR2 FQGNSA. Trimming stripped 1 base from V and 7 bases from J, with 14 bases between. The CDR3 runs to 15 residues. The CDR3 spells CASSLGEGGRNEQFF. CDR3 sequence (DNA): TGTGCCAGCAGCTTAGGGGAGGGGGGCAGAAATGAGCAGTTCTTC. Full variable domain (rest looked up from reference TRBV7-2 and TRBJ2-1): GAGVSQSPSNKVTEKGKDVELRCDPISGHTALYWYRQSLGQGLEFLIYFQGNSAPDKSGLPSDRFSAERTGGSVSTLTIQRTQQEDSAVYLCASSLGEGGRNEQFFGPGTRLTVL.

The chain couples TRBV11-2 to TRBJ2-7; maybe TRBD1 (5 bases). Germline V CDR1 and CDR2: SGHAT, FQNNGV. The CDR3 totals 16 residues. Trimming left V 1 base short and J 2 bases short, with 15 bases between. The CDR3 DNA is TGTGCCAGCAGCTTAGGCGGTTACAGGAAGACCTACGAGCAGTACTTC. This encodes CASSLGGYRKTYEQYF.

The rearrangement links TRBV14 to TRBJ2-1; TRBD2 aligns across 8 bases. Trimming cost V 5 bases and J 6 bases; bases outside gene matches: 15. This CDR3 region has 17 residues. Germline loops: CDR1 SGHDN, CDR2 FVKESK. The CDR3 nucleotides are TGTGCCAGCAGCTCCCGGACTAGCACGAATCTGGGCAATGAGCAGTTCTTC. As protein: CASSSRTSTNLGNEQFF.

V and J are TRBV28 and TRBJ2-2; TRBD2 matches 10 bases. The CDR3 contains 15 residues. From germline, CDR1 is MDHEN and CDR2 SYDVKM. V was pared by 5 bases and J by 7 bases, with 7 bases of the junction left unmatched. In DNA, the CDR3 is TGTGCCAGCAGTCCTCTCGGACTAGCGGTCGGGGAGCTGTTTTTT. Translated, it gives CASSPLGLAVGELFF. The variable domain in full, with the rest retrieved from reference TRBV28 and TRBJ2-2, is DVKVTQSSRYLVKRTGEKVFLECVQDMDHENMFWYRQDPGLGLRLIYFSYDVKMKEKGDIPEGYSVSREKKERFSLILESASTNQTSMYLCASSPLGLAVGELFFGEGSRLTVL.

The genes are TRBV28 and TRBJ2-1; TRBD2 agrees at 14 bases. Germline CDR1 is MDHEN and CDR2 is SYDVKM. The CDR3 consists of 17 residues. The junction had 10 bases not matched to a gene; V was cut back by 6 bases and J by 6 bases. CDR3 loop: CASSQTSGRAGGNEQFF. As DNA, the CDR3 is TGTGCCAGCAGCCAGACTAGCGGGAGGGCCGGGGGCAATGAGCAGTTCTTC.

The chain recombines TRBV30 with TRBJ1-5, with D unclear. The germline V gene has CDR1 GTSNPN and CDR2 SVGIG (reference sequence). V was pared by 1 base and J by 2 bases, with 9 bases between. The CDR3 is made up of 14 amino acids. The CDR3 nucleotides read TGTGCCTGGAGTGCCTGGCAGGGCAATCAGCCCCAGCATTTT. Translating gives CAWSAWQGNQPQHF.

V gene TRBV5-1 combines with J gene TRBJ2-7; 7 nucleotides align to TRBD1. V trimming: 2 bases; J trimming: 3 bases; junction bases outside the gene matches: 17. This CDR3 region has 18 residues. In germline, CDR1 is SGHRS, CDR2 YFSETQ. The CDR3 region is CASSFTGQTRGQYYEQYF. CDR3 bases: TGCGCCAGCAGCTTCACGGGACAGACAAGAGGGCAATACTACGAGCAGTACTTC.

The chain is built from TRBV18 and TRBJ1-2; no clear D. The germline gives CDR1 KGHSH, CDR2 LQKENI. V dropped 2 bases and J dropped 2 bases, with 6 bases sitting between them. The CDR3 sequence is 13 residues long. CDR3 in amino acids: CASSPTVNYGYTF. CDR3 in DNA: TGTGCCAGCTCACCAACGGTAAACTATGGCTACACCTTC.

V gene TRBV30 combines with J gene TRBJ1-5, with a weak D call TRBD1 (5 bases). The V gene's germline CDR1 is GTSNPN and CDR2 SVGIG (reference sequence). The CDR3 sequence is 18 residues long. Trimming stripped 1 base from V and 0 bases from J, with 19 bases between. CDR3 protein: CAWSAPADSLLSNQPQHF. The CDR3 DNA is TGTGCCTGGAGTGCCCCCGCCGACAGTCTACTTAGCAATCAGCCCCAGCATTTT. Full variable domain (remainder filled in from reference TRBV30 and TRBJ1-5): SQTIHQWPATLVQPVGSPLSLECTVEGTSNPNLYWYRQAAGRGLQLLFYSVGIGQISSEVPQNLSASRPQDRQFILSSKKLLLSDSGFYLCAWSAPADSLLSNQPQHFGDGTRLSIL.

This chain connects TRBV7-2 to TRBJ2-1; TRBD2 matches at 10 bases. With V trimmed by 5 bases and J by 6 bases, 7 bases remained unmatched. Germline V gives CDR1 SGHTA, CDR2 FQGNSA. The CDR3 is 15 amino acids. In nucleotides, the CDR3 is TGTGCCAGCAGCCGGCGGAGCGGGGGGGCCAATGAGCAGTTCTTC. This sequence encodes CASSRRSGGANEQFF.

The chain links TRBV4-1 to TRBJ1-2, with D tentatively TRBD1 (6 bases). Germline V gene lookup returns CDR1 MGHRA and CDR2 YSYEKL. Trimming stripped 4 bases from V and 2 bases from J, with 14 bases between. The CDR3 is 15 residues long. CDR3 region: CASSPSDRPNYGYTF. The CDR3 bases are TGCGCCAGCAGCCCCTCCGACAGGCCCAACTATGGCTACACCTTC.